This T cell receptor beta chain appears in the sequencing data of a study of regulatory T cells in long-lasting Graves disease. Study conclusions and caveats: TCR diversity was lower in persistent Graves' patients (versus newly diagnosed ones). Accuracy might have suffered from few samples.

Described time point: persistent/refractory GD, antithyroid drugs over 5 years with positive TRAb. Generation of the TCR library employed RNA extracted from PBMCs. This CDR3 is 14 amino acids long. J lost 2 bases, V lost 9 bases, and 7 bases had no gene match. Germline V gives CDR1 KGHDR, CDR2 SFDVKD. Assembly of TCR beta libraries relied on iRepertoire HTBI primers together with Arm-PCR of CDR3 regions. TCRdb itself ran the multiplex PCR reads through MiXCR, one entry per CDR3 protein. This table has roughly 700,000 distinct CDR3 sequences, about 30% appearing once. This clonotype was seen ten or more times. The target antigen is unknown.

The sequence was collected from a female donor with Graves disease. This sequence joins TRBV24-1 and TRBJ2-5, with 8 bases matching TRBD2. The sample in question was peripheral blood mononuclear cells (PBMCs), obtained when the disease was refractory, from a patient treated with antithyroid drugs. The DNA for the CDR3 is TGTGCCACCGCCCCCAGCGGGAGTCAAGAGACCCAGTACTTC. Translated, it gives CATAPSGSQETQYF.